The clone carrying this TCR beta chain was seen a handful of times. This specimen belongs to a study of blood T cell repertoires in COVID-19. Looking at the study overall: T cells, B-cell-depleted T cells, or PBMCs supplied cDNA or gDNA.

From germline, CDR1 is WNHNN and CDR2 SYGVQD (reference sequence). V lost 3 bases and J lost 6, with 3 bases in between. This CDR3 comprises 11 residues. Profiling relied on immunoSEQ multiplex PCR, and the TCRdb table lists in-frame clones only, not all of them. The sample lists about 160,000 clones, around 77% occurring once. The rearrangement links TRBV10-1 to TRBJ2-1; D gene unclear. The sample consisted of peripheral blood. The source is a man between 65 and 85 years old with acute or convalescent COVID-19. The DNA of the CDR3 is TGCGCCAGCAGTGACAGCAATGAGCAGTTCTTC. Amino acids: CASSDSNEQFF.